Below, one T cell receptor beta chain is given with its context. Its specificity is not known. Produced via immunoSEQ multiplex PCR; TCRdb's table is partial and in-frame only. This sample carries some 600,000 clones, roughly 96% of them seen once, and the ten largest clones take less than 0.13%. The V gene's germline CDR1 is SGHKS and CDR2 YYEKEE (reference sequence). The CDR3 contains 16 residues. V was clipped by 3 bases and J by 0 bases, with 13 bases between them. This record comes from a study of shared clonotypes between healthy human individuals. Study outcomes and limitations: Sampling was confined to blood; repertoires within tissues likely differ.

Naive CD8 cells lacked CD45RO, underwent positive selection for CCR7 and left out terminally differentiated effector memory CD45RA+ cells. This receptor was obtained from a woman aged 30 to 39 in good health. The rearrangement uses TRBV5-5 and TRBJ1-3; possibly TRBD1 for D (5 bases). The sequenced sample was naive CD8+ T cells sorted from blood. The CDR3 sequence is CASSSLDTLSGNTIYF. CDR3 nucleotides: TGTGCCAGCAGCTCCTTGGACACCCTCTCTGGAAACACCATATATTTT. Full variable domain (rest looked up from reference TRBV5-5 and TRBJ1-3): DAGVTQSPTHLIKTRGQQVTLRCSPISGHKSVSWYQQVLGQGPQFIFQYYEKEERGRGNFPDRFSARQFPNYSSELNVNALLLGDSALYLCASSSLDTLSGNTIYFGEGSWLTVV.